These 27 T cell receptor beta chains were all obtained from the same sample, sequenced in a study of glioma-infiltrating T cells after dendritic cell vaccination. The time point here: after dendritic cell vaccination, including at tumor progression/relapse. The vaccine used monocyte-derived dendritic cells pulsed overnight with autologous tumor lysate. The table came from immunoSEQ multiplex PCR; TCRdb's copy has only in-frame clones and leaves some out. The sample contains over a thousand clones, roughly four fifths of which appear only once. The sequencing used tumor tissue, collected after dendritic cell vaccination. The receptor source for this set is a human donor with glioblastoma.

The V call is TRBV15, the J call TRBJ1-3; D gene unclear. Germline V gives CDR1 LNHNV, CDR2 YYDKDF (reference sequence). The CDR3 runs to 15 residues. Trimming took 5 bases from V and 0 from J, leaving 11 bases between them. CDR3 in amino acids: CATSGTRNSGNTIYF. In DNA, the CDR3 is TGTGCCACCAGCGGCACGCGGAACTCTGGAAACACCATATATTTT.

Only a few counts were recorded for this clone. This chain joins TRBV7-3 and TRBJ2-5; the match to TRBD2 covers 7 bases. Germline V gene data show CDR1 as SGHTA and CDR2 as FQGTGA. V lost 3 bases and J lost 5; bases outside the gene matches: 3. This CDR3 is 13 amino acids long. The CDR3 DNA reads TGTGCCAGCAGCTTTACGGGAGGTGAGACCCAGTACTTC. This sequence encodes CASSFTGGETQYF.

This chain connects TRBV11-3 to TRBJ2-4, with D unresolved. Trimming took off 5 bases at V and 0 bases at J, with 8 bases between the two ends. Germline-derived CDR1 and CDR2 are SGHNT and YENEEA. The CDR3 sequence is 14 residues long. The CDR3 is CASSARRAKNIQYF. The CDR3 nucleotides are TGTGCCAGCAGCGCGCGGAGAGCCAAAAACATTCAGTACTTC.

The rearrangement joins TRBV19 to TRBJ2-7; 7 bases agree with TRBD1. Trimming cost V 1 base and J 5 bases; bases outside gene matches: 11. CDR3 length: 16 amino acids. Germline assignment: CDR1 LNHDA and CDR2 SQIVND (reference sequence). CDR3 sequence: CASSIGLRGPIDEQYF. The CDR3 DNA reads TGTGCCAGTAGTATAGGGTTGAGGGGGCCTATCGACGAGCAGTACTTC. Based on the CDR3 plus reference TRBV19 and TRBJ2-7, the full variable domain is DGGITQSPKYLFRKEGQNVTLSCEQNLNHDAMYWYRQDPGQGLRLIYYSQIVNDFQKGDIAEGYSVSREKKESFPLTVTSAQKNPTAFYLCASSIGLRGPIDEQYFGPGTRLTVT.

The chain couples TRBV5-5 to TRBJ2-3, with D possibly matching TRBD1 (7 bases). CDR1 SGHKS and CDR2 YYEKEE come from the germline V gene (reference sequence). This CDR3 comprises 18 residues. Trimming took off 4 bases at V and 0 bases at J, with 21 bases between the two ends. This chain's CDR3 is CASSVTDGGTASTDTQYF. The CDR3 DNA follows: TGTGCCAGCAGCGTGACGGATGGAGGGACAGCTAGCACAGATACGCAGTATTTT.

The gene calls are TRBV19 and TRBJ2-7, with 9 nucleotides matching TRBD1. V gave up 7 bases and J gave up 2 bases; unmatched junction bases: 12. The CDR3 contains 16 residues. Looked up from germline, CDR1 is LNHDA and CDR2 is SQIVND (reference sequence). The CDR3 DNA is TGTGCCAGTACCGACGGTAGGGACAGGGCAACCTACGAGCAGTACTTC. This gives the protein CASTDGRDRATYEQYF.

The CDR3 DNA reads TGTGCCTGGAGTGTACCACAGGGGAACGGGGCCAACGTCCTGACTTTC. It codes for CAWSVPQGNGANVLTF. This chain uses TRBV30 with TRBJ2-6, with TRBD1 identical over 7 bases. This CDR3 spans 16 amino acids. CDR1 and CDR2 (germline): GTSNPN, SVGIG (reference sequence). The ends lost 0 bases at V and 4 bases at J; junction bases unmatched: 6.

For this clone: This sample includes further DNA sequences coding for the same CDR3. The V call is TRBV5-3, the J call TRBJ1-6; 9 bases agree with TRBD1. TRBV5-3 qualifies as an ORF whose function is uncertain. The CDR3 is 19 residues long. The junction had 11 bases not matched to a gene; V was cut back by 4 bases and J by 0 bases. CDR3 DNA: TGTGCCAGAAGCCCCTGGACAGGGGCAAAAAGCTCCTATAATTCACCCCTCCACTTT. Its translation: CARSPWTGAKSSYNSPLHF.

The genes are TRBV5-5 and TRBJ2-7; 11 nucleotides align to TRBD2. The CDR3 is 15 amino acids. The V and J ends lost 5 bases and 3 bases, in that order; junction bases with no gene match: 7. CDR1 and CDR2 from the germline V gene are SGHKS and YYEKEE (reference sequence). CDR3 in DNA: TGTGCCAGCAGTTCACTAGCGGGGGCTTACTACGAGCAGTACTTC. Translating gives CASSSLAGAYYEQYF.

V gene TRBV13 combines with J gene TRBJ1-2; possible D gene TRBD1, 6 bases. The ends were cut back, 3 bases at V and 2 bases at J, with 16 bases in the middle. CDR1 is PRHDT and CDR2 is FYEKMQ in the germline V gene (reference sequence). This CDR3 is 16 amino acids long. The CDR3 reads CASSLRQEVPNYGYTF. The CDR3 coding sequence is TGTGCCAGCAGCTTGCGACAGGAGGTACCCAACTATGGCTACACCTTC.

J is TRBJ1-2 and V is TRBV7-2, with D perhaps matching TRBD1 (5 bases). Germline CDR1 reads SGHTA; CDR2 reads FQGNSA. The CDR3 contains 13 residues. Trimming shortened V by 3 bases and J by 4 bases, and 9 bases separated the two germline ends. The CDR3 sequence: CASSLDTPYGYTF. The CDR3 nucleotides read TGTGCCAGCAGCTTGGACACCCCCTATGGCTACACCTTC.

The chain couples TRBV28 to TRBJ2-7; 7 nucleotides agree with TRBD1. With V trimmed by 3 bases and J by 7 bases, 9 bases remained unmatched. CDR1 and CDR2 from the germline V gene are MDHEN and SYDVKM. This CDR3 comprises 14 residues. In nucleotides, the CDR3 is TGTGCCAGCAGTTTTAACAGGGGTTCGGAGGAGCAGTACTTC. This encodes CASSFNRGSEEQYF.

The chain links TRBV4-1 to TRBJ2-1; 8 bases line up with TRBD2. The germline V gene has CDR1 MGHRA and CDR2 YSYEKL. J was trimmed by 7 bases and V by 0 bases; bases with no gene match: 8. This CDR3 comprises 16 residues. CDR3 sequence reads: CASSQEGVAGKNEQFF. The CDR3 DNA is TGCGCCAGCAGCCAAGAGGGAGTAGCGGGGAAAAATGAGCAGTTCTTC.

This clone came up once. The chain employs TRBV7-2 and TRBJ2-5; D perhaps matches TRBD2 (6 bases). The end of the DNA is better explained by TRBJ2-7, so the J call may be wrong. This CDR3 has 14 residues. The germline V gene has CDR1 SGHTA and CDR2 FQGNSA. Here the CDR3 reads CASSPIAGSYEQYF. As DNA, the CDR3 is TGTGCCAGCAGCCCTATCGCGGGATCGTACGAGCAGTACTTC.

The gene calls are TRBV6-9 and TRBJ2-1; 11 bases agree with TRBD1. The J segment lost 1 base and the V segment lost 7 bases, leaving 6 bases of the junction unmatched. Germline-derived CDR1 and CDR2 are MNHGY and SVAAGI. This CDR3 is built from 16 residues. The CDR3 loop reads CASIPGQGDSYNEQFF. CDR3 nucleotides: TGTGCCAGCATTCCGGGACAGGGGGATTCCTACAATGAGCAGTTCTTC.

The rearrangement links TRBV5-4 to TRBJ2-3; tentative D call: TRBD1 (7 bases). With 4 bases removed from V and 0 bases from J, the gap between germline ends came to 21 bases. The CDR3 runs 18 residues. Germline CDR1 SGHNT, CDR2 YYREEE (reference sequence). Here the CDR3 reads CASSVTDGGTASTDTQYF. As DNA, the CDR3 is TGTGCCAGCAGCGTGACGGATGGAGGGACAGCTAGCACAGATACGCAGTATTTT.

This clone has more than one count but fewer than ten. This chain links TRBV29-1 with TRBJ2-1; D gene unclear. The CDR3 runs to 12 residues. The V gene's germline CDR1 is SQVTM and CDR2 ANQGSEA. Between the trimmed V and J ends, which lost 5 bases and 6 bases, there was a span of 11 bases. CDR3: CSVNPNSNEQFF. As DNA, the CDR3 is TGCAGCGTTAACCCCAACAGCAATGAGCAGTTCTTC.

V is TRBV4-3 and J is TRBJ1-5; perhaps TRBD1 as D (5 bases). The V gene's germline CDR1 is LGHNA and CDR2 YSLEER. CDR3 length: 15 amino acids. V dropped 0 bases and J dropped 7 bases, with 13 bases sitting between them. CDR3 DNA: TGCGCCAGCAGCCAAGATTCCCAGGGCGGCCAGCCCCAGCATTTT. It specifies CASSQDSQGGQPQHF.

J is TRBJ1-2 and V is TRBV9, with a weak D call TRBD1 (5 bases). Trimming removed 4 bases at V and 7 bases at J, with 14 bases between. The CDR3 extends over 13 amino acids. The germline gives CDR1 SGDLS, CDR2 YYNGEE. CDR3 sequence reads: CASSPQGVVGYTF. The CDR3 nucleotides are TGTGCCAGCAGCCCCCAAGGGGTGGTTGGCTACACCTTC.

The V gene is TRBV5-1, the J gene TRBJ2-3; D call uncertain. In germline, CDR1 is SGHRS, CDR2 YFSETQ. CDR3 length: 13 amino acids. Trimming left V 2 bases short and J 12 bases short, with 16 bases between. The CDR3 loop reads CASSLSATVEQYF. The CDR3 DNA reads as TGCGCCAGCAGCTTAAGCGCCACCGTGGAACAGTATTTT.

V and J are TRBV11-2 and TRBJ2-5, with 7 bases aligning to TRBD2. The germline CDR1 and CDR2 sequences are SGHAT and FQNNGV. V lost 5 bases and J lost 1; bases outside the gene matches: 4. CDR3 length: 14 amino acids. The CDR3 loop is CASSASGVQETQYF. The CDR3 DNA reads TGTGCCAGCAGCGCCAGCGGGGTCCAAGAGACCCAGTACTTC. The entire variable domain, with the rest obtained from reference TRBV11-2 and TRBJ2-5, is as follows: EAGVAQSPRYKIIEKRQSVAFWCNPISGHATLYWYQQILGQGPKLLIQFQNNGVVDDSQLPKDRFSAERLKGVDSTLKIQPAKLEDSAVYLCASSASGVQETQYFGPGTRLLVL.

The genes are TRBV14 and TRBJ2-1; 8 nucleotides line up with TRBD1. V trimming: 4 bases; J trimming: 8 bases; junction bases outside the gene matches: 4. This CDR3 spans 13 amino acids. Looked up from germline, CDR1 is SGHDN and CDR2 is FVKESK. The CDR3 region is CASSPTGADEQFF. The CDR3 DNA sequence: TGTGCCAGCAGCCCGACAGGGGCGGATGAGCAGTTCTTC.

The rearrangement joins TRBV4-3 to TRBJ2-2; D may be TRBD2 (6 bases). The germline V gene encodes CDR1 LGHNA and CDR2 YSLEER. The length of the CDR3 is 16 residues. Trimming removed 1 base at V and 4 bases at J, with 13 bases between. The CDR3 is CASSQVAGRGTGELFF. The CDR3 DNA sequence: TGCGCCAGCAGCCAAGTGGCGGGGCGCGGCACCGGGGAGCTGTTTTTT.

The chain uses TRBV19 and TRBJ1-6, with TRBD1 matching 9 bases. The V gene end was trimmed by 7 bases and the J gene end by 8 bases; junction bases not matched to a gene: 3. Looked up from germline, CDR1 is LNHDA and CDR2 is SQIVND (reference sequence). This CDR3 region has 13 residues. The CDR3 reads CASTGQGDSPLHF. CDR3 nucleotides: TGTGCCAGTACGGGACAGGGAGATTCACCCCTCCACTTT.

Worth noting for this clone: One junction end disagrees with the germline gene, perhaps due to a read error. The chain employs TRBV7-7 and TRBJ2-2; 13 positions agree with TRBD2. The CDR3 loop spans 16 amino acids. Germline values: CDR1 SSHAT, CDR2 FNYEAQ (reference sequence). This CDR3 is CASTPGTSGDPGELFF. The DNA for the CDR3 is TGTGCTAGCACCCCCGGGACTAGCGGGGATCCCGGGGAGCTGTTTTTT.

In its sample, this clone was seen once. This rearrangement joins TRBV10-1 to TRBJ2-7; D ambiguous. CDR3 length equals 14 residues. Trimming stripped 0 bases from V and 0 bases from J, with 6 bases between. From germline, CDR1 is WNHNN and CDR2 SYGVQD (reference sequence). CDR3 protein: CASSESLSSYEQYF. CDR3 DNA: TGCGCCAGCAGTGAGTCCCTATCCTCCTACGAGCAGTACTTC.

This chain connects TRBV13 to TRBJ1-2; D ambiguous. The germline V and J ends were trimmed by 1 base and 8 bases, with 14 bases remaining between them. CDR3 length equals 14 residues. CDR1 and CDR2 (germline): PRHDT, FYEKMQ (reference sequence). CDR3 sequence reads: CASSLALSLEGYTF. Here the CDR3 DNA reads TGTGCCAGCAGCTTAGCTCTCTCCCTCGAGGGCTACACCTTC.